Sequencing of this T cell receptor (beta chain) was carried out in a study of shared clonotypes between healthy human individuals (dated by TCRdb to about 2020). As for the study more broadly: The cohort included a few men and a couple of women between 18 and 49 years of age. Blood TCR repertoires of five healthy adults were deeply sequenced to estimate repertoire size and the extent of clonotype sharing between individuals. Different laboratories and diverse techniques were used to prepare libraries and sequence TCR repertoires, to increase sequencing depth and limit assay-specific biases. Leukapheresis yielded between about 0.85 and 9 billion PBMCs per donor.

Comments on this clone: Its target antigen remains unknown. No much larger clone exists at a distance of one base, and base qualities are not known.

Using the deep immunoSEQ assay, TCR CDR3 regions were amplified from genomic DNA by multiplex PCR. Extracted genomic DNA from each cell subset was distributed evenly across all wells of several immunoSEQ 96-well plates, and each plate was treated as a replicate. For unsorted PBMC, each replicate PCR was loaded with 300 to 350 ng genomic DNA, equivalent to roughly 33,000 T cell genomes. Ten immunoSEQ deep assay plates were used to sequence the unsorted PBMC genomic DNA. Purified libraries were quantified with a Qubit 3.0 fluorometer, sized on a Bioanalyzer 2100, and re-quantified with the KAPA Library Quantification kit. A separate single-read 150-cycle Illumina NextSeq 550 flow cell was used to sequence each immunoSEQ 96-well plate. As for the original processing: The immunoSEQ output contained only junctional sequences without quality scores, so filtering could not match that applied to full-length reads. Sequences were annotated with PyIR, a Python wrapper for IgBLAST v1.9, using IMGT germline references to assign V/J genes and CDR3. Reads were filtered out if the reads had weak V/J assignments (E-value above 1e-6), no CDR3, stop codons, out-of-frame junctions, or ambiguous translated residues. A V3J clonotype was defined by an identical inferred V gene, J gene, and CDR3 amino acid sequence. To compute the percentage overlap between repertoires, the number of shared unique clonotypes was divided by the size of the smaller repertoire. Richness of each repertoire was evaluated using RTK rarefaction, the Chao1 estimator, and Recon v2.1 estimates of unobserved clonotypes. The table comes from immuneACCESS by way of TCRdb, which keeps in-frame sequences with V and J called. Part of the clones is missing from these tables; in studies checked, under half for an unresolved V gene and the rest for unknown reasons. V and J calls and clone size follow that table, whereas D and trimming were derived from the DNA. The sample includes about 500,000 clones, with 60% to 80% observed a single time. Of the sample, more than 10% is held by the ten largest clones.

Healthy HIV-negative adults with no recently reported acute infections or vaccinations were included as donors. All donors were Caucasian adults living in Nashville, Tennessee, USA. For unsorted samples, tens of millions of PBMCs were counted and genomic DNA was extracted with the QIAamp DNA Blood Mini kit. Blood was obtained by leukapheresis, after which PBMCs were separated by Ficoll-Histopaque density gradient centrifugation and cryopreserved in liquid nitrogen vapor phase. Paper-wide results and their limitations: Sampling was restricted to blood, and TCR repertoires in tissue are likely to differ from TCR repertoires in blood. Pairwise subsampling indicated that sequencing depth was expected to affect the degree of clonotype sharing among donors. Because the study included only a small number of donors, the genetic and exposure-history diversity represented was limited.

This clonotype was obtained from a woman aged 40 to 55 in good health. Some clones in this sample may be carry-over from other donors' samples. The sample consisted of PBMCs.

The CDR3 has the sequence CASSLGLAGGPRNEQFF. At the DNA level, the sequence is TGTGCCAGCTCGCTCGGACTAGCGGGAGGGCCTAGAAATGAGCAGTTCTTC. The chain uses TRBV18 and TRBJ2-1; TRBD2 matches 15 bases in the middle. The CDR3, cysteine through phenylalanine, is 17 amino acids long. Only the CDR3 region is kept as DNA, spanning 51 bases read in frame from base 1. Here V drops 6 bases and J drops 7 bases, and the junction holds 10 bases not matched to any gene. CDR1 KGHSH and CDR2 LQKENI were looked up in the germline V gene.